Each of the 31 T cell receptor beta chains below was sequenced from the same sample in a study of T cells after yellow fever vaccination. One entry per CDR3 protein, called by TCRdb with MiXCR from the 5' RACE reads. Of 55,000 to 70,000 distinct CDR3 sequences in the sample, approximately 7% were seen once. The source material was CD8+ T cells sorted from PBMCs, sampled about 49 days after the first yellow fever vaccination. The source of these receptors is a man younger than 35 who received the YFV17D yellow fever vaccine.

This clonotype was counted ten times or more. The V gene is TRBV27, the J gene TRBJ1-5; D is undetermined. The CDR3 has 14 amino acids. Germline values: CDR1 MNHEY, CDR2 SMNVEV (reference sequence). Between the trimmed V and J ends, which lost 0 bases and 7 bases, there was a span of 10 bases. CDR3 DNA: TGTGCCAGCAGTTTATCAGGGAGTGGGCAGCCCCAGCATTTT. Its translation is CASSLSGSGQPQHF.

This clonotype was counted only a few times. This sequence joins TRBV5-6 and TRBJ2-2, with D possibly TRBD2 on 6 matching bases. Germline V gene sequence: CDR1 SGHDT, CDR2 YYEEEE. V was trimmed by 0 bases and J by 4 bases, leaving 16 bases between them. The CDR3 contains 17 residues. The CDR3 DNA sequence: TGTGCCAGCAGCTTGGGCCTAGCGTTCGTGGGCACCGGGGAGCTGTTTTTT. It specifies CASSLGLAFVGTGELFF.

CDR3 in DNA: TGCGCCAGCAGCCAAGATTTCCCCGGGGGGGCACCCCTCCACTTT. Its translation: CASSQDFPGGAPLHF. The chain carries TRBV4-3 and TRBJ1-6; TRBD1 is a possible D gene (5 bases). The ends were cut back, 0 bases at V and 11 bases at J, with 14 bases in the middle. CDR1 is LGHNA, CDR2 YSLEER, per germline. This CDR3 has 15 residues.

Many counts were recorded for this clonotype. This chain links TRBV6-4 with TRBJ2-2; perhaps TRBD1 as D (5 bases). The length of the CDR3 is 15 residues. The V gene's germline CDR1 is MRHNA and CDR2 SNTAGT. V shed 4 bases and J shed 1 base, with 10 bases lying between them. The CDR3 nucleotides are TGTGCCAGCAGTGTACAGGCAGGGAACACCGGGGAGCTGTTTTTT. Its translation: CASSVQAGNTGELFF.

Ten or more counts support this clonotype. The rearrangement uses TRBV7-9 and TRBJ2-5; D could derive from TRBD1 or TRBD2 (5 bases each). V was shortened by 2 bases and J by 5 bases, with 15 bases between the two germline ends. This CDR3 comprises 15 residues. CDR1 SEHNR and CDR2 FQNEAQ come from the germline V gene (reference sequence). The CDR3 bases are TGTGCCAGCAGCTTATTTGGGGGACCGGAGGAGACCCAGTACTTC. It is translated as CASSLFGGPEETQYF.

This clonotype has a count of ten or more. The chain joins TRBV4-1 to TRBJ1-5; D uncertain. This CDR3 is 14 amino acids long. The germline CDR1 and CDR2 sequences are MGHRA and YSYEKL. Between the trimmed V and J ends, which lost 0 bases and 4 bases, there was a span of 7 bases. CDR3 loop: CASSQDAGNQPQHF. The CDR3 nucleotides read TGCGCCAGCAGCCAAGACGCAGGAAATCAGCCCCAGCATTTT.

This clonotype came up a few times. The V gene is TRBV19, the J gene TRBJ1-2; TRBD1 aligns across 10 bases. With V trimmed by 5 bases and J by 4 bases, 4 bases remained unmatched. Looked up from germline, CDR1 is LNHDA and CDR2 is SQIVND (reference sequence). The CDR3 is 14 residues long. Here the CDR3 reads CASSSRDRGYGYTF. CDR3 bases: TGTGCCAGTAGTTCCCGGGACAGGGGCTATGGCTACACCTTC.

The chain employs TRBV29-1 and TRBJ2-7; the D is unclear. Germline lookup yields CDR1 SQVTM and CDR2 ANQGSEA. The CDR3 length is 12 residues. The V end lost 4 bases, the J end lost 6 bases, and 13 bases lay between the germline ends. CDR3 region: CSVVGQLGEQYV. The CDR3 DNA reads TGCAGCGTTGTTGGGCAGCTTGGCGAGCAGTACGTC.

This clonotype was seen a handful of times. The chain combines TRBV13 with TRBJ2-7; TRBD1 aligns across 8 bases. The CDR3 extends over 15 amino acids. The trim removed 5 bases at V and 3 bases at J, leaving 9 bases unmatched. Germline lookup yields CDR1 PRHDT and CDR2 FYEKMQ (reference sequence). The CDR3 region is CASSERGQGIYEQYF. The DNA of the CDR3 is TGTGCCAGCAGCGAAAGAGGACAGGGTATCTACGAGCAGTACTTC.

The chain employs TRBV4-3 and TRBJ1-6; D call uncertain. Trimming cost V 1 base and J 7 bases, with 5 bases left between them. The CDR3 runs 13 residues. Germline CDR1 and CDR2: LGHNA and YSLEER. In DNA form, the CDR3 reads TGCGCCAGCAGCCAAGCCGCGAATTCACCCCTCCACTTT. It encodes CASSQAANSPLHF.

This clonotype was seen repeatedly, ten times or more. This chain joins TRBV18 and TRBJ2-7, with TRBD1 identical over 8 bases. J lost 2 bases, V lost 5 bases, and 2 bases had no gene match. From germline, CDR1 is KGHSH and CDR2 LQKENI. The CDR3 extends over 13 amino acids. As DNA, the CDR3 is TGTGCCAGCTCATCGGACAGGGCCTACGAGCAGTACTTC. This sequence encodes CASSSDRAYEQYF.

In the case of this clonotype: This may be a read error: a much more frequent sequence differs by one nucleotide. The chain couples TRBV13 to TRBJ2-7; a possible D gene is TRBD1 (5 bases). Germline lookup yields CDR1 PRHDT and CDR2 FYEKMQ (reference sequence). The CDR3 runs 13 residues. CDR3 residues: CASSSGISYKQYF. The CDR3 DNA sequence: TGTGCCAGCAGCTCAGGGATCTCCTACAAGCAGTACTTC.

This clonotype was detected a few times. This chain uses TRBV25-1 with TRBJ1-5; D perhaps matches TRBD1 (6 bases). CDR1 and CDR2 from the germline V gene are MGHDK and SYGVNS. The V gene lost 6 bases and the J gene lost 1 base, with 16 bases spanning the gap. There are 16 residues in the CDR3. CDR3 nucleotides: TGTGCCAGCAGCGGGGAGGGACACTTGAGCAATCAGCCCCAGCATTTT. Encoded protein: CASSGEGHLSNQPQHF. Full variable domain (missing parts from reference TRBV25-1 and TRBJ1-5): EADIYQTPRYLVIGTGKKITLECSQTMGHDKMYWYQQDPGMELHLIHYSYGVNSTEKGDLSSESTVSRIRTEHFPLTLESARPSHTSQYLCASSGEGHLSNQPQHFGDGTRLSIL.

This clonotype showed up just a few times. This chain links TRBV20-1 with TRBJ2-7; D is perhaps TRBD1 (6 bases). V lost 4 bases to trimming and J lost 7 bases, with 14 bases between them. Germline lookup yields CDR1 DFQATT and CDR2 SNEGSKA (reference sequence). This CDR3 has 12 amino acids. This CDR3 reads CSATKTGKEQYV. The CDR3 coding sequence is TGCAGTGCTACGAAGACAGGAAAAGAGCAGTACGTC.

V is TRBV6-5 and J is TRBJ2-4; D gene ambiguous. CDR1 is MNHEY, CDR2 SVGAGI, per germline. Trimming took off 2 bases at V and 9 bases at J, with 14 bases between the two ends. The CDR3 runs 14 residues. CDR3 sequence reads: CASSYGSASSIQYF. In DNA form, the CDR3 reads TGTGCCAGCAGTTACGGGTCGGCCTCCTCCATTCAGTACTTC.

This clonotype has only a few counts. The V gene is TRBV12-3 or TRBV12-4, the J gene TRBJ2-1; D ambiguous. This CDR3 is built from 12 residues. V was cut by 6 bases and J by 6 bases, with 9 bases left in between. The CDR3 protein is CASSIGRNEQFF. CDR3 DNA sequence: TGTGCCAGCAGCATAGGACGCAATGAGCAGTTCTTC.

This clonotype was picked up many times. V usage is TRBV9 and J usage is TRBJ2-7; D gene ambiguous. The CDR3 loop spans 14 amino acids. Germline assignment: CDR1 SGDLS and CDR2 YYNGEE. Between the trimmed V and J ends, which lost 0 bases and 0 bases, there was a span of 7 bases. The CDR3 DNA sequence: TGTGCCAGCAGCGTAGGGTCCCCCTCCTACGAGCAGTACTTC. Encoded protein: CASSVGSPSYEQYF.

In the case of this clonotype: This could be a read error, since a much larger clone is one nucleotide away. This rearrangement joins TRBV7-9 to TRBJ2-1; D is unclear. CDR3 length: 13 residues. Germline CDR1 and CDR2: SEHNR and FQNEAQ (reference sequence). The CDR3 bases are TGTGCCAGCAGCTTAGCCCTTAACAATGCGCAGTTCTTC. It codes for CASSLALNNAQFF.

This clonotype was detected many times. The chain recombines TRBV7-2 with TRBJ2-7, with 7 bases matching TRBD1. Germline assignment: CDR1 SGHTA and CDR2 FQGNSA. The CDR3 totals 15 residues. J lost 7 bases, V lost 3 bases, and 12 bases had no gene match. CDR3 region: CASSLGPTGRYEQYF. In DNA form, the CDR3 reads TGTGCCAGCAGCTTGGGCCCGACAGGGCGGTATGAGCAGTACTTC.

This clonotype was counted only a few times. The chain carries TRBV7-8 and TRBJ2-1; 11 nucleotides align to TRBD2. Germline V gives CDR1 SGHVS, CDR2 FQNEAQ. After removal of 1 base from V and 0 bases from J, the junction contained 2 bases not matched to a gene. CDR3 length: 17 residues. The CDR3 DNA reads TGTGCCAGCAGCTTAGGTAGCGGGGGGGACTCCTACAATGAGCAGTTCTTC. This sequence encodes CASSLGSGGDSYNEQFF.

A note on this clonotype: Just one base apart from a much larger clone, this may be a read error. V gene TRBV5-1 combines with J gene TRBJ1-6, with TRBD1 as a possible D gene (5 bases). The CDR3 consists of 13 residues. Per germline, CDR1 SGHRS and CDR2 YFSETQ. The CDR3, as DNA: TGCGCCAGCAGCAAATCTCCAGGGTCACACCTCCACTTT. Translation: CASSKSPGSHLHF.

This clonotype was recorded many times. V and J are TRBV7-3 and TRBJ2-1; 9 positions match TRBD1. The length of the CDR3 is 15 residues. J lost 8 bases, V lost 5 bases, and 10 bases had no gene match. Per the germline V gene, CDR1 is SGHTA and CDR2 is FQGTGA. The CDR3 region has the DNA TGTGCCAGCAGCCCCGCGGGACAGGGAATAGATGAGCAGTTCTTC. Translation gives CASSPAGQGIDEQFF. Combining the CDR3 with reference TRBV7-3 and TRBJ2-1 gives the whole variable domain GAGVSQTPSNKVTEKGKYVELRCDPISGHTALYWYRQSLGQGPEFLIYFQGTGAADDSGLPNDRFFAVRPEGSVSTLKIQRTERGDSAVYLCASSPAGQGIDEQFFGPGTRLTVL.

CDR3 loop: CASSLSGPNQPQHF. CDR3 coding DNA: TGTGCCAGCAGCTTGTCAGGCCCCAATCAGCCCCAGCATTTT. The chain employs TRBV5-6 and TRBJ1-5; no clear D gene. Germline V gene data show CDR1 as SGHDT and CDR2 as YYEEEE. The V end was cut by 1 base, the J end by 3 bases, with 8 bases between. This CDR3 contains 14 residues.

Many counts were recorded for this clonotype. V gene TRBV12-3 or TRBV12-4 combines with J gene TRBJ2-7; D possibly uses TRBD1 or TRBD2 (5 bases each). The CDR3 loop spans 13 amino acids. CDR3 nucleotide sequence: TGTGCCAGCAGTTTAGGGGGGTCCTCCGAGCAGTACGTC. Translated: CASSLGGSSEQYV.

There are many counts of this clonotype. V is TRBV10-3 and J is TRBJ2-3, with D possibly being TRBD1 or TRBD2 (6 bases each). The CDR3 has 14 residues. Germline V gives CDR1 ENHRY, CDR2 SYGVKD. V was cut by 3 bases and J by 4 bases, with 11 bases left in between. The CDR3 coding sequence is TGTGCCATCAGTGAAAAGAGGGGGGCAGATACGCAGTATTTT. This translates into CAISEKRGADTQYF.

This clonotype occurred many times. The genes are TRBV4-3 and TRBJ2-1, with TRBD1 as a possible D gene (6 bases). Germline CDR1 reads LGHNA; CDR2 reads YSLEER. This CDR3 comprises 16 residues. The V and J ends lost 0 bases and 0 bases respectively, with 9 bases between them. The CDR3 DNA sequence: TGCGCCAGCAGCCAAGATTTAGGGGGCTCCTACAATGAGCAGTTCTTC. This translates into CASSQDLGGSYNEQFF.

CDR3 DNA: TGCAGCGCGGGACTCTCTGGAAACACCATATATTTT. It is translated as CSAGLSGNTIYF. The chain carries TRBV29-1 and TRBJ1-3, with a tentative D call TRBD1 (5 bases). The CDR3 is 12 amino acids. CDR1 and CDR2 (germline): SQVTM, ANQGSEA. The ends were cut back, 7 bases at V and 0 bases at J, with 7 bases in the middle.

This clonotype showed up many times. This chain uses TRBV7-9 with TRBJ2-3; D is ambiguous. CDR1 is SEHNR and CDR2 is FQNEAQ in the germline V gene (reference sequence). This CDR3 region has 15 residues. Trimming took 5 bases from V and 0 from J, leaving 12 bases between them. DNA for the CDR3: TGTGCCAGCAGCCCAGACTTGCCGAGCACAGATACGCAGTATTTT. Amino acid sequence: CASSPDLPSTDTQYF.

This clonotype showed up many times. J is TRBJ2-1 and V is TRBV4-3; D perhaps matches TRBD2 (5 bases). The germline V gene has CDR1 LGHNA and CDR2 YSLEER. The CDR3 loop spans 16 amino acids. V dropped 1 base and J dropped 3 bases, with 13 bases sitting between them. DNA of the CDR3: TGCGCCAGCAGCCAAGTGCGGTCTAGCTTCTACAATGAGCAGTTCTTC. Amino acids: CASSQVRSSFYNEQFF.

This clonotype was recorded at least ten times. Here the CDR3 reads CAWSVDRGDEQYF. The CDR3, as DNA: TGTGCCTGGAGTGTGGACAGGGGTGACGAGCAGTACTTC. The chain couples TRBV30 to TRBJ2-7; 9 bases match TRBD1. The V gene's germline CDR1 is GTSNPN and CDR2 SVGIG (reference sequence). The CDR3 has 13 residues. J was trimmed by 5 bases and V by 0 bases; bases with no gene match: 2.

This clonotype came up many times. V usage is TRBV21-1 and J usage is TRBJ2-2. TRBV21-1 is a documented pseudogene. CDR3 length equals 17 residues. The CDR3 DNA follows: TGTGCCAGCAGCAAAAGAAGACAACCGGCGAACACCGGGGAGCTGTTTTTT. The encoded protein is CASSKRRQPANTGELFF.